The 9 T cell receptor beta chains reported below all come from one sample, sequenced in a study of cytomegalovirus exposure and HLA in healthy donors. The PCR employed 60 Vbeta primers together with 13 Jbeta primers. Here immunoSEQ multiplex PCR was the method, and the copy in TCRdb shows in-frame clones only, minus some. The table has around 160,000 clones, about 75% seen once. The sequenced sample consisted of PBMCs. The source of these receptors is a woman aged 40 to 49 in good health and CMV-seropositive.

This chain's CDR3 is CASTTGLGNTIYF. The CDR3 DNA reads TGTGCCAGTACGACAGGGTTGGGAAACACCATATATTTT. V is TRBV27 and J is TRBJ1-3; 7 bases align to TRBD1. Germline V gene sequence: CDR1 MNHEY, CDR2 SMNVEV (reference sequence). The CDR3 length is 13 residues. Trimming removed 9 bases from V and 4 bases from J; junction bases left unmatched: 6.

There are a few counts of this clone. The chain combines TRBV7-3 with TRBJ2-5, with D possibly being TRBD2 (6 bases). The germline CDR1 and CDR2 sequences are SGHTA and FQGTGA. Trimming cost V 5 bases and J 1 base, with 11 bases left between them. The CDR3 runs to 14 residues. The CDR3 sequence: CASSPAGSQETQYF. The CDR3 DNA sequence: TGTGCCAGCAGCCCAGCCGGGAGCCAAGAGACCCAGTACTTC.

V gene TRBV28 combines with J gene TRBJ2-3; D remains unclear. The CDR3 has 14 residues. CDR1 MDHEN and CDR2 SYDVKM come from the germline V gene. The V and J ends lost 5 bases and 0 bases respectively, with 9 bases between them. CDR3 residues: CASSLGVSTDTQYF. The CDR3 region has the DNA TGTGCCAGCAGTCTCGGAGTTAGCACAGATACGCAGTATTTT.

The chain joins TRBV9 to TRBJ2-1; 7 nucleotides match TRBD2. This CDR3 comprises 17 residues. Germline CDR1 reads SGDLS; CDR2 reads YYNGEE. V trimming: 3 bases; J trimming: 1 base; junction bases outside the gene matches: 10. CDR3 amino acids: CASSARLAESSYNEQFF. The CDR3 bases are TGTGCCAGCAGCGCGCGACTAGCTGAGTCTTCCTACAATGAGCAGTTCTTC.

The CDR3 sequence is CASSLELQGGITQSTDTQYF. The CDR3 DNA follows: TGCGCCAGCAGCTTGGAATTGCAGGGCGGTATCACACAGAGCACAGATACGCAGTATTTT. The V and J genes are TRBV5-1 and TRBJ2-3; the D gene is possibly TRBD1 (5 bases). This CDR3 is 20 amino acids long. Germline assignment: CDR1 SGHRS and CDR2 YFSETQ. The V end was cut by 0 bases, the J end by 0 bases, with 23 bases between.

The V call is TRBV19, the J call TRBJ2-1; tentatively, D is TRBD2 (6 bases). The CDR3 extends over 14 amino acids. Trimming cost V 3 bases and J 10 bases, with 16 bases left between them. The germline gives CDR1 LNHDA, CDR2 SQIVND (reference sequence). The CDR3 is CASSMEGVVQEQFF. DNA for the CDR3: TGTGCCAGTAGTATGGAGGGTGTCGTTCAAGAGCAGTTCTTC.

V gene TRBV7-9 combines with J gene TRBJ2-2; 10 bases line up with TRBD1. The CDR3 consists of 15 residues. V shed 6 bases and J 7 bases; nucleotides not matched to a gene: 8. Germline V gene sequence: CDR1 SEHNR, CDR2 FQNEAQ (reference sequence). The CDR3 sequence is CASRPGQGGIGELFF. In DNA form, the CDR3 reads TGTGCCAGCAGACCCGGACAGGGGGGTATCGGGGAGCTGTTTTTT.

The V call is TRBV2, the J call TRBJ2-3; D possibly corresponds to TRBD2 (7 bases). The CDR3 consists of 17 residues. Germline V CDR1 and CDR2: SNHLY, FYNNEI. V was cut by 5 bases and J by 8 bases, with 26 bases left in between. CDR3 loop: CASSMSEGGPWRGTQYF. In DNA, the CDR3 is TGTGCCAGCAGTATGTCAGAGGGGGGGCCCTGGCGGGGTACGCAGTATTTT. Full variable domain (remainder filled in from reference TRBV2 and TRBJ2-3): EPEVTQTPSHQVTQMGQEVILRCVPISNHLYFYWYRQILGQKVEFLVSFYNNEISEKSEIFDDQFSVERPDGSNFTLKIRSTKLEDSAMYFCASSMSEGGPWRGTQYFGPGTRLTVL.

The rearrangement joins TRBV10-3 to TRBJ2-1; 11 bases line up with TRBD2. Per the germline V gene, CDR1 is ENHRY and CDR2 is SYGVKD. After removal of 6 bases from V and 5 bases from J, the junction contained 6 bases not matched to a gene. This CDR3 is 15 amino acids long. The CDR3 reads CAIRFGTSGNNEQFF. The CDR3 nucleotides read TGTGCCATCAGATTCGGGACTAGCGGTAACAATGAGCAGTTCTTC.